One sample yielded the 23 T cell receptor beta chains listed below, sequenced in a study of blood T cells in healthy people across ages. Through a sample-barcoded 5' primer and a J-beta primer mix, a second PCR was run for roughly 7 to 12 cycles. TCRdb re-called the 5' RACE reads through MiXCR, storing one row per CDR3 protein. The sample lists 500,000 to 550,000 distinct CDR3 sequences, less than 25% occurring once. These records were also assigned to another study, of T cells of mothers and their children.

Sequencing used blood. Source of these receptors: a boy aged 5-17 years in good health.

The rearrangement links TRBV20-1 to TRBJ1-2; 7 bases are shared with TRBD1. Per the germline V gene, CDR1 is DFQATT and CDR2 is SNEGSKA (reference sequence). This CDR3 has 15 residues. J was trimmed by 0 bases and V by 6 bases; bases with no gene match: 10. CDR3 residues: CSALGGNQANYGYTF. In DNA, the CDR3 is TGCAGTGCCTTAGGGGGCAACCAAGCTAACTATGGCTACACCTTC.

The table lists this clonotype with a few counts. J is TRBJ2-5 and V is TRBV6-6, with TRBD1 as a possible D gene (6 bases). Near its end, the DNA agrees better with TRBJ2-1, so the J call may be wrong. This CDR3 is 16 amino acids long. Germline CDR1 and CDR2: MNHNY and SVGAGI (reference sequence). The CDR3 sequence is CASSYRIGQSYNEQFF. CDR3 nucleotide sequence: TGTGCCAGCAGTTACCGGATCGGACAGAGCTACAATGAGCAGTTCTTC.

The rearrangement uses TRBV6-5 and TRBJ2-1, with 8 bases fitting TRBD2. The V gene end was trimmed by 0 bases and the J gene end by 8 bases; junction bases not matched to a gene: 18. The CDR3 has 19 residues. Per germline, CDR1 MNHEY and CDR2 SVGAGI. The CDR3, as DNA: TGTGCCAGCAGTTACTCAGCCGGGGGGGCTAATACTCTGGGTTATGAGCAGTTCTTC. It translates to CASSYSAGGANTLGYEQFF.

A few counts support this clonotype. This sequence joins TRBV20-1 and TRBJ2-5; 7 nucleotides match TRBD1. This CDR3 comprises 16 residues. The V gene's germline CDR1 is DFQATT and CDR2 SNEGSKA (reference sequence). V was clipped by 0 bases and J by 5 bases; unmatched bases: 12. The CDR3 DNA reads TGCAGTGCTAGAGATCGTGACAGGGTCTTTCGGGAGACCCAGTACTTC. Translation: CSARDRDRVFRETQYF.

This rearrangement joins TRBV10-3 to TRBJ1-1; the D gene is possibly TRBD1 (6 bases). CDR3 length: 13 amino acids. Germline CDR1 is ENHRY and CDR2 is SYGVKD. Trimming took 4 bases from V and 3 from J, leaving 9 bases between them. CDR3 amino acids: CAISATGYTEAFF. CDR3 sequence (DNA): TGTGCCATCAGTGCAACAGGGTACACTGAAGCTTTCTTT.

This clonotype appeared many times. J is TRBJ2-5 and V is TRBV18; D remains unclear. V was trimmed by 6 bases and J by 2 bases, leaving 25 bases between them. CDR1 is KGHSH and CDR2 is LQKENI in the germline V gene. The CDR3 has 18 amino acids. CDR3 sequence: CASSNEAAVRPLQETQYF. The CDR3 DNA is TGTGCCAGCTCGAACGAGGCTGCCGTCAGACCCTTACAAGAGACCCAGTACTTC.

This clonotype was counted between two and nine times. V and J are TRBV10-3 and TRBJ1-2; TRBD1 agrees at 8 bases. Unmatched junction bases numbered 18, after V lost 8 bases and J lost 10 bases. The CDR3 runs to 15 residues. Germline CDR1 and CDR2: ENHRY and SYGVKD. CDR3 bases: TGTGCCATCCGGGAAACCGGGACAGGCCTCCCTCTCTACACCTTC. Amino acid sequence: CAIRETGTGLPLYTF.

On this clonotype: The junction shows a germline mismatch at one end, possibly a read error. The chain has TRBV19 and TRBJ2-1, with 15 nucleotides matching TRBD2. The germline V gene has CDR1 LNHDA and CDR2 SQIVND (reference sequence). This CDR3 spans 22 amino acids. DNA for the CDR3: TGTGCCAGTACCTCCCCGGGACTAGCGGGAGGCTATGACCTGAGCTCCTGCAATGAGCAGTTCTTC. Protein product: CASTSPGLAGGYDLSSCNEQFF. The full variable domain, in which reference TRBV19 and TRBJ2-1 provide the parts outside the CDR3, is DGGITQSPKYLFRKEGQNVTLSCEQNLNHDAMYWYRQDPGQGLRLIYYSQIVNDFQKGDIAEGYSVSREKKESFPLTVTSAQKNPTAFYLCASTSPGLAGGYDLSSCNEQFFGPGTRLTVL.

This clonotype was counted only a few times. At one end the junction does not follow the germline gene, possibly because of a read error. The DNA for the CDR3 is TGTGCCTGCAGCTCCCCTTCCACGGTGGGGGATGAGCAGTTCTTC. It encodes CACSSPSTVGDEQFF. The chain carries TRBV7-9 and TRBJ2-5, with D possibly called TRBD1 or TRBD2 (5 bases each). The J call is in doubt because the DNA end fits TRBJ2-1 better. The CDR3 contains 15 residues. Per germline, CDR1 SEHNR and CDR2 FQNEAQ (reference sequence).

This clonotype came up a few times. The genes are TRBV4-3 and TRBJ2-3; a possible D gene is TRBD2 (6 bases). The germline V gene encodes CDR1 LGHNA and CDR2 YSLEER. The CDR3 length is 17 residues. With 1 base removed from V and 1 base from J, the gap between germline ends came to 15 bases. The CDR3 here is CASSQGGAGRGTDTQYF. CDR3 sequence (DNA): TGCGCCAGCAGCCAAGGGGGAGCGGGTCGGGGCACAGATACGCAGTATTTT.

This clonotype was observed a handful of times. The chain links TRBV20-1 to TRBJ1-5, with TRBD1 matching over 7 bases. The V gene's germline CDR1 is DFQATT and CDR2 SNEGSKA (reference sequence). The V and J ends lost 6 bases and 2 bases, in that order; junction bases with no gene match: 7. The CDR3 covers 14 residues. The DNA of the CDR3 is TGCAGTGCCTCTCACAGGGGCGGCAATCAGCCCCAGCATTTT. Its protein product is CSASHRGGNQPQHF.

This clonotype was seen a few times. The chain joins TRBV6-5 to TRBJ2-5; a weak D match, TRBD2 (6 bases). TRBJ2-1 matches the DNA end more closely, so the J call is doubtful. CDR3 length: 14 residues. From germline, CDR1 is MNHEY and CDR2 SVGAGI. Here the CDR3 DNA reads TGTGCCAGCAGGCCCGGGACTGATGACAATGAGCAGTTCTTC. Translated: CASRPGTDDNEQFF.

This clonotype was counted only a few times. The V call is TRBV29-1, the J call TRBJ1-1, with D unclear. Germline loops: CDR1 SQVTM, CDR2 ANQGSEA. V dropped 6 bases and J dropped 0 bases, with 11 bases sitting between them. This CDR3 is 13 amino acids long. CDR3: CSVAPILNTEAFF. CDR3 DNA: TGCAGCGTGGCACCTATTCTGAACACTGAAGCTTTCTTT.

CDR3 sequence (DNA): TGCGCCAGCAGGCAACCAGGGAGCTCTAACACCGGGGAGCTGTTTTTT. Residues: CASRQPGSSNTGELFF. The chain is built from TRBV5-1 and TRBJ2-2; the D gene could be TRBD1 or TRBD2 (5 bases each). The V end lost 5 bases, the J end lost 2 bases, and 16 bases lay between the germline ends. CDR3 length equals 16 residues. Germline V gives CDR1 SGHRS, CDR2 YFSETQ. The full variable domain, rest sourced from reference TRBV5-1 and TRBJ2-2, is KAGVTQTPRYLIKTRGQQVTLSCSPISGHRSVSWYQQTPGQGLQFLFEYFSETQRNKGNFPGRFSGRQFSNSRSEMNVSTLELGDSALYLCASRQPGSSNTGELFFGEGSRLTVL.

The chain has TRBV10-3 and TRBJ1-5, with TRBD1 matching 8 bases. Losses at the gene ends were 6 bases for V and 6 bases for J; bases not matched to a gene: 13. The CDR3 is 16 residues long. In germline, CDR1 is ENHRY, CDR2 SYGVKD. The CDR3 region is CAISAQGGGVPQPQHF. The CDR3 nucleotides are TGTGCCATCAGCGCACAGGGGGGGGGAGTTCCTCAGCCCCAGCATTTT.

This clonotype was seen only a few times. The chain couples TRBV15 to TRBJ1-5, with TRBD1 as a possible D gene (5 bases). There are 15 residues in the CDR3. The germline V gene has CDR1 LNHNV and CDR2 YYDKDF (reference sequence). V dropped 4 bases and J dropped 2 bases, with 12 bases sitting between them. The CDR3 sequence is CATSIRRVGNQPQHF. As DNA, the CDR3 is TGTGCCACCAGCATTCGCAGGGTGGGCAATCAGCCCCAGCATTTT. Full variable domain (remainder filled in from reference TRBV15 and TRBJ1-5): DAMVIQNPRYQVTQFGKPVTLSCSQTLNHNVMYWYQQKSSQAPKLLFHYYDKDFNNEADTPDNFQSRRPNTSFCFLDIRSPGLGDTAMYLCATSIRRVGNQPQHFGDGTRLSIL.

The chain joins TRBV7-3 to TRBJ2-2; a weak D match, TRBD2 (6 bases). Germline V CDR1 and CDR2: SGHTA, FQGTGA. The V and J ends lost 3 bases and 1 base respectively, with 12 bases between them. CDR3 size: 16 residues. For the CDR3, the DNA is TGTGCCAGCAGCTTGGTCGCGGGGCAGAACACCGGGGAGCTGTTTTTT. Translating gives CASSLVAGQNTGELFF.

This clonotype was observed a few times. The chain joins TRBV7-2 to TRBJ2-7; 9 bases line up with TRBD2. There are 16 residues in the CDR3. J was trimmed by 0 bases and V by 5 bases; bases with no gene match: 8. The V gene's germline CDR1 is SGHTA and CDR2 FQGNSA. The CDR3 protein is CASSHTAGGASYEQYF. CDR3 nucleotide sequence: TGTGCCAGCAGCCATACGGCGGGGGGGGCCTCCTACGAGCAGTACTTC.

This clonotype was counted only a few times. This sequence joins TRBV5-1 and TRBJ2-7; no reliable D call. Germline V lookup: CDR1 SGHRS, CDR2 YFSETQ. The length of the CDR3 is 13 residues. Deletions cut 2 bases from V and 3 bases from J, with 9 bases between. CDR3 sequence (DNA): TGCGCCAGCAGCTTAGACGTGAACTACGAGCAGTACTTC. The encoded protein is CASSLDVNYEQYF.

This clonotype was recorded a few times. The V call is TRBV24-1, the J call TRBJ2-2, with TRBD2 matching over 11 bases. The CDR3 is 16 amino acids. Germline trimming cut 3 bases from V and 1 base from J; bases unmatched to any gene: 0. The germline gives CDR1 KGHDR, CDR2 SFDVKD. The CDR3 sequence is CATSDGTSGNTGELFF. The CDR3 DNA reads as TGTGCCACCAGTGATGGGACTAGCGGGAACACCGGGGAGCTGTTTTTT.

This clonotype turned up a few times. The chain joins TRBV7-2 to TRBJ2-5; 8 positions match TRBD1. Germline V gene sequence: CDR1 SGHTA, CDR2 FQGNSA. The V gene end was trimmed by 5 bases and the J gene end by 5 bases; junction bases not matched to a gene: 7. The CDR3 extends over 14 amino acids. The CDR3 spells CASSPRTGSETQYF. The CDR3 DNA reads TGTGCCAGCAGCCCAAGGACAGGGAGTGAGACCCAGTACTTC.

In this sample, this clonotype turned up a few times. V gene TRBV28 combines with J gene TRBJ2-5; D is possibly TRBD2 (5 bases). The CDR3 is made up of 15 amino acids. The germline V gene has CDR1 MDHEN and CDR2 SYDVKM. V shed 5 bases and J shed 5 bases, with 18 bases lying between them. The CDR3 DNA sequence: TGTGCCAGCAGTCGTCGGATAGCAACGGGGGAGACCCAGTACTTC. It yields the protein CASSRRIATGETQYF.

J is TRBJ1-1 and V is TRBV14; maybe TRBD1 (5 bases). The germline V gene encodes CDR1 SGHDN and CDR2 FVKESK. The CDR3 runs 14 residues. Trimming cost V 5 bases and J 2 bases, with 12 bases left between them. The CDR3 sequence: CASSFQGLNTEAFF. The CDR3 DNA sequence: TGTGCCAGCAGCTTTCAGGGATTAAACACTGAAGCTTTCTTT. Complete variable domain (other parts from reference TRBV14 and TRBJ1-1): EAGVTQFPSHSVIEKGQTVTLRCDPISGHDNLYWYRRVMGKEIKFLLHFVKESKQDESGMPNNRFLAERTGGTYSTLKVQPAELEDSGVYFCASSFQGLNTEAFFGQGTRLTVV.